Each of the 18 T cell receptor beta chains below was sequenced from the same sample in a study of OX40 agonist ivuxolimab in advanced cancers. Using immunoSEQ multiplex PCR, the repertoire was profiled, and TCRdb retains in-frame clones only, with some absent. Of over 15,000 clones in the sample, more than 75% were seen once. The input for sequencing was CD4+ or CD8+ T cells sorted from blood, taken in a trial of the OX40 agonist ivuxolimab. The receptor source for this set is an adult with an advanced solid tumor such as melanoma, head and neck, liver or kidney cancer.

J is TRBJ1-2 and V is TRBV29-1, with D possibly TRBD1 on 5 matching bases. The length of the CDR3 is 12 residues. V gave up 3 bases and J gave up 5 bases, with 10 bases separating them. The germline CDR1 and CDR2 sequences are SQVTM and ANQGSEA. The CDR3 spells CSVDRDEYGYTF. The CDR3 region has the DNA TGCAGCGTTGACCGGGACGAGTATGGCTACACCTTC.

The chain employs TRBV7-9 and TRBJ2-7; 14 bases fit TRBD2. The CDR3 contains 16 residues. J was trimmed by 4 bases and V by 5 bases; bases with no gene match: 7. Germline V gene sequence: CDR1 SEHNR, CDR2 FQNEAQ (reference sequence). CDR3 sequence: CASSPRGLAGEYEQYF. CDR3 in DNA: TGTGCCAGCAGCCCCCGGGGACTAGCGGGAGAATACGAGCAGTACTTC.

This clone came up once. The chain uses TRBV4-3 and TRBJ2-3; TRBD2 agrees at 13 bases. CDR1 and CDR2 (germline): LGHNA, YSLEER. With 4 bases clipped from V and 6 bases from J, the junction kept 13 bases outside the gene matches. The CDR3 sequence is 18 residues long. This CDR3 is CASSLQRLAGGVRDTQYF. The CDR3 DNA follows: TGCGCCAGCAGCCTACAAAGACTAGCGGGAGGAGTTCGGGATACGCAGTATTTT.

The rearrangement joins TRBV5-8 to TRBJ2-1; D perhaps matches TRBD2 (5 bases). V was shortened by 2 bases and J by 5 bases, with 14 bases between the two germline ends. This CDR3 contains 15 residues. Germline V lookup: CDR1 SGHTS, CDR2 YDEGEE. CDR3 loop: CASSFYGNKDNEQFF. As DNA, the CDR3 is TGTGCCAGCAGCTTTTACGGGAATAAAGACAATGAGCAGTTCTTC. Supplemented by reference TRBV5-8 and TRBJ2-1, the full variable domain reads EAGVTQSPTHLIKTRGQQATLRCSPISGHTSVYWYQQALGLGLQFLLWYDEGEERNRGNFPPRFSGRQFPNYSSELNVNALELEDSALYLCASSFYGNKDNEQFFGPGTRLTVL.

The gene calls are TRBV27 and TRBJ2-7; D call uncertain. V was trimmed by 4 bases and J by 0 bases, leaving 7 bases between them. This CDR3 is built from 13 residues. Germline CDR1 and CDR2: MNHEY and SMNVEV (reference sequence). The CDR3 spells CASSYSASYEQYF. As DNA, the CDR3 is TGTGCCAGCAGTTACTCAGCCTCCTACGAGCAGTACTTC.

This chain joins TRBV7-8 and TRBJ1-5, with D maybe TRBD1 (5 bases). CDR3 length: 14 residues. Trimming took off 5 bases at V and 7 bases at J, with 15 bases between the two ends. CDR1 is SGHVS and CDR2 is FQNEAQ in the germline V gene. In DNA, the CDR3 is TGTGCCAGCAGCCCCAGCGGGGCGGGACAGCCCCAGCATTTT. As protein: CASSPSGAGQPQHF.

The chain links TRBV7-2 to TRBJ1-1; the D gene is possibly TRBD1 (5 bases). Germline-derived CDR1 and CDR2 are SGHTA and FQGNSA. The V end lost 5 bases, the J end lost 5 bases, and 12 bases lay between the germline ends. The CDR3 has 13 amino acids. The CDR3 region is CASSNGGGTEAFF. The DNA for the CDR3 is TGTGCCAGCAGCAATGGGGGAGGGACTGAAGCTTTCTTT.

The V and J genes are TRBV7-3 and TRBJ2-1; D unclear. V gave up 1 base and J gave up 4 bases, with 11 bases separating them. The germline V gene encodes CDR1 SGHTA and CDR2 FQGTGA. This CDR3 comprises 15 residues. The CDR3 sequence: CASSLSRARYNEQFF. Written as DNA, the CDR3 is TGTGCCAGCAGCTTAAGCCGAGCCCGGTACAATGAGCAGTTCTTC.

This rearrangement joins TRBV19 to TRBJ2-7; 13 nucleotides agree with TRBD2. With 0 bases clipped from V and 7 bases from J, the junction kept 6 bases outside the gene matches. This CDR3 comprises 16 residues. Germline lookup yields CDR1 LNHDA and CDR2 SQIVND (reference sequence). This CDR3 is CASSIDPPGLAGEQYF. The DNA for the CDR3 is TGTGCCAGTAGTATAGATCCCCCGGGACTAGCGGGGGAGCAGTACTTC.

The rearrangement links TRBV2 to TRBJ2-7; 9 bases match TRBD1. This CDR3 has 15 amino acids. The trim removed 1 base at V and 3 bases at J, leaving 4 bases unmatched. CDR1 is SNHLY, CDR2 FYNNEI, per germline. Here the CDR3 reads CASSEVPTGGYEQYF. The CDR3 region has the DNA TGTGCCAGCAGTGAAGTTCCGACAGGGGGCTACGAGCAGTACTTC.

The count of this clone is one. The gene calls are TRBV7-6 and TRBJ2-5; D not certain. Looked up from germline, CDR1 is SGHVS and CDR2 is FNYEAQ. The CDR3 covers 11 residues. The V gene lost 4 bases and the J gene lost 9 bases, with 9 bases spanning the gap. The CDR3 here is CASSYQWAQYF. The CDR3 nucleotides are TGTGCCAGCAGCTACCAGTGGGCCCAGTACTTC.

The V call is TRBV9, the J call TRBJ2-5, with TRBD2 identical over 9 bases. The end of the DNA is better explained by TRBJ2-7, so the J call may be wrong. This CDR3 region has 15 residues. Germline CDR1 reads SGDLS; CDR2 reads YYNGEE. The CDR3 coding sequence is TGTGCCAGCAGCGTAGGCCTAGCGGGGTCCTACGAGCAGTACTTC. Its translation is CASSVGLAGSYEQYF.

This clone was seen a single time. The chain combines TRBV18 with TRBJ2-7; D call uncertain. The length of the CDR3 is 14 residues. Looked up from germline, CDR1 is KGHSH and CDR2 is LQKENI. Trimming pared 4 bases from V and 0 bases from J, leaving 10 bases between. This CDR3 is CASSQDSRSYEQYF. The CDR3 region has the DNA TGTGCCAGCTCACAAGACTCACGCTCCTACGAGCAGTACTTC. Complete variable domain (other parts from reference TRBV18 and TRBJ2-7): NAGVMQNPRHLVRRRGQEARLRCSPMKGHSHVYWYRQLPEEGLKFMVYLQKENIIDESGMPKERFSAEFPKEGPSILRIQQVVRGDSAAYFCASSQDSRSYEQYFGPGTRLTVT.

The chain uses TRBV9 and TRBJ1-2; TRBD1 might be the D (5 bases). Germline CDR1 SGDLS, CDR2 YYNGEE. V was shortened by 3 bases and J by 4 bases, with 16 bases between the two germline ends. CDR3 length: 15 amino acids. CDR3 sequence (DNA): TGTGCCAGCAGCGCCTCCGGGACCGACCTCTATGGCTACACCTTC. It yields the protein CASSASGTDLYGYTF.

The chain joins TRBV9 to TRBJ1-2; 7 nucleotides agree with TRBD1. This CDR3 comprises 14 residues. CDR1 and CDR2 (germline): SGDLS, YYNGEE. J gave up 4 bases and V 4 bases, and 7 bases lay outside the gene matches. The CDR3 region is CASSPQGGGYGYTF. CDR3 DNA: TGTGCCAGCAGCCCCCAGGGGGGGGGCTATGGCTACACCTTC.

J is TRBJ2-2 and V is TRBV5-6; TRBD2 aligns across 12 bases. This CDR3 has 16 residues. V lost 0 bases, J lost 6 bases, and 3 bases stayed unmatched. CDR1 SGHDT and CDR2 YYEEEE come from the germline V gene. CDR3 nucleotide sequence: TGTGCCAGCAGCTTGGATCCTAGCGGGAGGGCCGGGGAGCTGTTTTTT. It codes for CASSLDPSGRAGELFF.

The CDR3 is CAITQGGNRPSSYNEQFF. CDR3 bases: TGTGCCATCACCCAGGGGGGAAACAGGCCCAGCTCCTACAATGAGCAGTTCTTC. The V call is TRBV10-3, the J call TRBJ2-1; possibly TRBD1 for D (7 bases). CDR3 length: 18 amino acids. Germline CDR1 and CDR2: ENHRY and SYGVKD. Trimming left V 7 bases short and J 0 bases short, with 22 bases between.

The chain links TRBV2 to TRBJ2-7, with D perhaps matching TRBD2 (5 bases). This CDR3 is 13 amino acids long. The V end was cut by 4 bases, the J end by 5 bases, with 12 bases between. The germline V gene has CDR1 SNHLY and CDR2 FYNNEI. The CDR3 DNA reads as TGTGCCAGCAGTGCCTTACTAGTTCACGAGCAGTACTTC. The encoded protein is CASSALLVHEQYF.